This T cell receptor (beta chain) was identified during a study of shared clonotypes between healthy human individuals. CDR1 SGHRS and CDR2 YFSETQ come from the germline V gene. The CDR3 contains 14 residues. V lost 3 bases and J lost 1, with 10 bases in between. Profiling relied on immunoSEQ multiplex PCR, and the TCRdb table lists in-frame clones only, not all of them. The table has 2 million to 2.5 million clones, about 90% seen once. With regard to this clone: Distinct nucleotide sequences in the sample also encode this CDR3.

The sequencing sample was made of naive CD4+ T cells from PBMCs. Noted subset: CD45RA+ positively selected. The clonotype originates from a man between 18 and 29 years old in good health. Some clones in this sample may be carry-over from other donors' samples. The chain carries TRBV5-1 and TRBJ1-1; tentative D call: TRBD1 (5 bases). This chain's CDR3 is CASSSGRQNTEAFF. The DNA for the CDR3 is TGCGCCAGCAGCTCGGGACGACAGAACACTGAAGCTTTCTTT. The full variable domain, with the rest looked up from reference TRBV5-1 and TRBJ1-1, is KAGVTQTPRYLIKTRGQQVTLSCSPISGHRSVSWYQQTPGQGLQFLFEYFSETQRNKGNFPGRFSGRQFSNSRSEMNVSTLELGDSALYLCASSSGRQNTEAFFGQGTRLTVV.